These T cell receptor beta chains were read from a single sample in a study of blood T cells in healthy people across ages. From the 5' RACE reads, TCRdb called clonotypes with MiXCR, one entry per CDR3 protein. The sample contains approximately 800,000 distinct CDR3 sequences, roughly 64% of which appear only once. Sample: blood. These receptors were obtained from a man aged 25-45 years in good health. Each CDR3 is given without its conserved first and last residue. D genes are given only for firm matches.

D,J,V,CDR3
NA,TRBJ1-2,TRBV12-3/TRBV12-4,ASGNNYGYT
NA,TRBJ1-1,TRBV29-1,SVVVQIDTEAF
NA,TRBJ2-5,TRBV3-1,ASSQNRGETQY
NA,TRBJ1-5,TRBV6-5,ASSYIAGRQPQH
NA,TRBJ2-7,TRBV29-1,SVEDRVGYEQY
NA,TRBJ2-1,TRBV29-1,SVGFSGGNEQF
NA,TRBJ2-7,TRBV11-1,ASSLVGLARSYEQY
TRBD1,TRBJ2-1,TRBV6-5,ASSYSLTGGEF
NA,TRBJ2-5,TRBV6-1,ASSASWGHGETQY
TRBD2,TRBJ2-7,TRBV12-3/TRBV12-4,ASSASGIDYEQY
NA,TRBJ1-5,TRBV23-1,ASSQLHRLRNQPQH
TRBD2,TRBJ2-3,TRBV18,ASQPPASGRDTQY
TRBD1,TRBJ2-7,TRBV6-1,ASRTGHSATYEQY
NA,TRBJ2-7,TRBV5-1,ASSLAGTKASEQY
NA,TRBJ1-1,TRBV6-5,ASSSNRAVSAF
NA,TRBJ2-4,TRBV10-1,ASSELDSRNIQY
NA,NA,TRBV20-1,SARLLQGGDNIQY
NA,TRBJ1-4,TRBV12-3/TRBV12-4,ASSFGQDNEKLF
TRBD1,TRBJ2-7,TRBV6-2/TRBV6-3,ASRNRGVFDEQY
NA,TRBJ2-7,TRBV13,ASSPTGLSSYEQY
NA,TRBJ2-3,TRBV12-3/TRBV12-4,ASSFGVDTQY
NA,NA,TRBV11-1,ASSSTLRRGHEQY
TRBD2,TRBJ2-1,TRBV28,ASRDSGSDEQF
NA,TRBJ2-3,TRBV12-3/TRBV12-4,VSSCGVAGDMQY
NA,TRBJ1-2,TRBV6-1,ASQGGWGGYT
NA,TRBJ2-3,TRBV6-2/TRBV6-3,ASERDISDTQY
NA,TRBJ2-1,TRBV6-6,ATSLATVGLGEQF
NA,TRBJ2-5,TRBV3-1,ASAGVETQY
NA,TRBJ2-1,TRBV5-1,ASSLGGIVSYNEQF
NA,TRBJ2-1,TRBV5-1,ASSLGLLNNEQF
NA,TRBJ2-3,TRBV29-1,SALRDSTKLDTPY
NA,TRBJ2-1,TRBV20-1,SARLSTVYNEQF
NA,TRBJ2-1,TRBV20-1,SASPSPGSSYNEQF
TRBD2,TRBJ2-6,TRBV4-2,ASSYTSGSTGANVLT
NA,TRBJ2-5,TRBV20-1,SARGGLAIQTQY
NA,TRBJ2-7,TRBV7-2,ASSLGTYYEQY
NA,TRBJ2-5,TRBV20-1,SARDLGGPYNEQY
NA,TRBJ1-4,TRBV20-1,STDRYNEKLF
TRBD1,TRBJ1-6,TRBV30,AWSVYAGQGLLGNSPLH